This T cell receptor beta chain was observed in a study of T-cell reconstitution after alpha-beta-depleted transplantation in children. Study observations and caveats: From newly produced T cells came most of the T-cell counts and diversity one year after transplant. Two months or so post-transplant, alpha-beta T cells reportedly derived from several hundred expanded graft clones. High day-60 TCRbeta diversity in some patients came from surviving recipient T cells and thymic progenitors.

This CDR3 is built from 15 residues. Germline V gives CDR1 MNHEY, CDR2 SVGAGI. V was clipped by 3 bases and J by 10 bases, with 19 bases between them. Preparation of the TCRbeta library used unique molecular identifiers. TCRdb ran MiXCR on the PCR reads and lists one entry per CDR3 protein. This table has fewer than 750,000 distinct CDR3 sequences, 23% appearing once. This clonotype was detected only a few times. Its antigen remains unknown. The rearrangement joins TRBV6-5 to TRBJ2-1, with D tentatively TRBD2 (7 bases). The sequence derives from a boy under two years old who had a stem cell transplant for acute myeloid leukemia, so the T cells may come from the graft donor. This material consisted of PBMCs, mostly from graft donor cells, taken 360 days after TCRalphabeta/CD19-depleted stem cell transplant. In DNA form, the CDR3 reads TGTGCCAGCAGTTATAGTGGGGGGGCTAAGGGGGAGCAGTTCTTC. This codes for CASSYSGGAKGEQFF.